This TCR beta chain was profiled in a study of tissue T cells after allogeneic stem cell transplantation. Study-level background: Where cell numbers permitted, CD3+ T cells were sorted from preserved blood and marrow. Findings and limits, study-wide: In patients and mice, blood and spleen missed much of tissue repertoire.

This CDR3 is built from 13 residues. V shed 2 bases, J shed 5 bases, and the junction held 4 bases outside the gene matches. CDR1 is SGHNT and CDR2 is YYREEE in the germline V gene (reference sequence). TCRbeta CDR3 was sequenced at survey depth with template counts. Generated by immunoSEQ multiplex PCR, the TCRdb table keeps only in-frame clones and is missing some. The profile shows thousands of clones, 70% to 80% of them singletons. About this clone itself: Antigen: not known.

This sequence was found in a man aged 35 to 70 who later had graft-versus-host disease after an allogeneic stem cell transplant. The chain joins TRBV5-4 to TRBJ2-7; 7 bases agree with TRBD2. The sample consisted of blood, taken before transplantation. The CDR3 here is CASSFGGSHEQYF. CDR3 DNA: TGTGCCAGCAGCTTCGGGGGGTCCCACGAGCAGTACTTC.